The clone carrying this T cell receptor (beta chain) has a handful of counts. Time point: patch test 1, 2 weeks after DPC sensitization. Treatment noted: therapeutic diphenylcyclopropenone sensitization with weekly scalp DPC. The sample is drawn from a study of human T cells and chemical hapten exposure. Study background: Patients were given diphenylcyclopropenone on the scalp weekly across the roughly 25-week study.

Within the library, unique molecular identifiers were attached to each individual cDNA molecule. Using its own MiXCR run on the RACE reads, TCRdb lists one record per CDR3 protein. Of roughly 70,000 distinct CDR3 sequences listed, around 10% were seen once; the top ten hold around 3.3%. Sequencing used whole blood, obtained in connection with sensitization to the hapten diphenylcyclopropenone (DPC). This TCR was recovered from a woman between 40 and 55 years old with alopecia areata. Some clones in this sample may be carry-over from other donors' samples.

CDR3 nucleotide sequence: TGTGCCAGCAGCTCCGCCGAGCAGATCCAAGAGACCCAGTACTTC. Its translation is CASSSAEQIQETQYF. This chain uses TRBV7-2 with TRBJ2-5; the D is unclear. V lost 4 bases and J lost 1, with 13 bases in between. Looked up from germline, CDR1 is SGHTA and CDR2 is FQGNSA. CDR3 length: 15 amino acids.